The clone carrying this T cell receptor (beta chain) has a count of ten or more. Its target is unknown. As previously described, bulk TCR libraries were made using listed TCR primers. TCRdb re-called the PCR reads with MiXCR, one entry per CDR3 protein. The sample contains about 630,000 distinct CDR3 sequences, about 25% of which appear only once. V was pared by 0 bases and J by 4 bases, with 13 bases between. The CDR3 is 15 residues long. The germline gives CDR1 MNHEY, CDR2 SVGAGI. The sample originates from a study of molecular identifiers for immune sequencing clone quantification. Study-wide findings and caveats: Identical TCR molecules that share a barcode could lead to an underestimation of highly expanded clone sizes.

The TCR sequence derives from a human donor in good health. Some libraries in this study had Jurkat cell RNA spiked in. Specimen: naive CD8+ T cells from blood, with Jurkat cell RNA spiked in. Specified subset: FACS-sorted CD8+CD4-CCR7+CD45RA+ naive T cells. The rearrangement uses TRBV6-5 and TRBJ2-7; unclear D gene. The DNA for the CDR3 is TGTGCCAGCAGTTACTCCACGAGGCTATTGTACGAGCAGTACTTC. This gives the protein CASSYSTRLLYEQYF.